A selection of T cell receptor beta chains follows, all from one sample in a study of blood T cell repertoires in COVID-19. The table came from immunoSEQ multiplex PCR; TCRdb's copy has only in-frame clones and leaves some out. The table has about 70,000 clones, roughly 86% seen once. The sample consisted of peripheral blood. The receptors come from a man aged 40-55 years with COVID-19, enrolled during active disease. Both conserved end residues are part of each CDR3. D genes are given only for firm matches. Clone size is shown for a subset of rows, as once, few, many or a class of expanded clone.

TRBD1	once	TRBV6-5	TRBJ2-7	CASGDREQYF	TGTGCCAGCGGGGACAGGGAGCAGTACTTC
-	-	TRBV20-1	TRBJ2-3	CSAPSTDTQYF	TGCAGTGCTCCCTCTACAGATACGCAGTATTTT
TRBD2	-	TRBV5-1	TRBJ2-3	CASGSGASTDTQYF	TGCGCCAGCGGTAGCGGGGCTAGCACAGATACGCAGTATTTT
-	-	TRBV6-5	TRBJ1-5	CASSLPGVNQPQHF	TGTGCCAGCAGTCTCCCCGGGGTGAATCAGCCCCAGCATTTT
-	-	TRBV10-2	TRBJ1-3	CASAGSGNTIYF	TGCGCCAGTGCGGGCTCTGGAAACACCATATATTTT
-	-	TRBV5-1	TRBJ2-1	CASRVAGIYEQFF	TGCGCCAGCAGGGTCGCAGGGATATATGAGCAGTTCTTC
TRBD2	-	TRBV19	TRBJ2-3	CASSIDPTSGETQYF	TGTGCCAGTAGTATAGATCCGACTAGCGGGGAGACGCAGTATTTT
-	few	TRBV27	TRBJ1-3	CASRTGASSGNTIYF	TGTGCCAGCAGAACCGGAGCGAGCTCTGGAAACACCATATATTTT
TRBD1	-	TRBV3-1/TRBV3-2	TRBJ2-7	CASSNRGEQYF	TGTGCCAGCAGTAACAGGGGGGAGCAGTACTTC
-	-	TRBV18	TRBJ1-4	CASSLRGTTNEKLFF	TGTGCCAGCTCACTCCGGGGAACAACTAATGAAAAACTGTTTTTT
-	-	TRBV5-8	TRBJ2-1	CASSLAVDSEGLNEQFF	TGTGCCAGCAGCTTGGCCGTTGACTCCGAGGGATTAAATGAGCAGTTCTTC
-	-	TRBV30	TRBJ1-5	CAWSVGVDQPQHF	TGTGCCTGGAGTGTAGGGGTCGATCAGCCCCAGCATTTT
TRBD1	few	TRBV5-4	TRBJ2-7	CASSSGTGSYEQYF	TGTGCCAGCAGCTCCGGGACAGGCTCCTACGAGCAGTACTTC
-	-	TRBV5-1	TRBJ2-7	CASRTGAYEQYF	TGCGCCAGCAGGACCGGGGCCTACGAGCAGTACTTC
TRBD1	-	TRBV19	TRBJ2-3	CASTGTGNLDTQYF	TGTGCCAGTACCGGGACAGGGAATTTAGATACGCAGTATTTT
TRBD2	-	TRBV28	TRBJ2-7	CASSLPLAGVTYEQYF	TGTGCCAGCAGTTTACCTCTAGCGGGGGTTACCTACGAGCAGTACTTC
-	-	TRBV6-5	TRBJ1-5	CASSREEDQPQHF	TGTGCCAGCAGTAGGGAGGAGGATCAGCCCCAGCATTTT
TRBD2	-	TRBV7-2	TRBJ2-1	CASSPTGAGGLNEQFF	TGTGCCAGCAGCCCCACGGGGGCGGGGGGGCTCAATGAGCAGTTCTTC
TRBD2	-	TRBV27	TRBJ2-3	CASSLIAGGPLADTQYF	TGTGCCAGCAGTTTAATAGCGGGGGGCCCCCTCGCAGATACGCAGTATTTT
TRBD1	-	TRBV3-1/TRBV3-2	TRBJ1-4	CASSQPDRPEKLFF	TGTGCCAGCAGCCAACCGGACAGGCCCGAAAAACTGTTTTTT
TRBD2	-	TRBV10-3	TRBJ2-2	CAISDTSGVGTGELFF	TGTGCCATCAGTGATACTAGCGGGGTGGGCACCGGGGAGCTGTTTTTT
-	-	TRBV5-1	TRBJ1-1	CASSFFNTEAFF	TGCGCCAGCAGCTTCTTCAACACTGAAGCTTTCTTT
-	-	TRBV7-9	TRBJ2-2	CASSLAGDTGELFF	TGTGCCAGCAGCTTGGCAGGGGATACCGGGGAGCTGTTTTTT
-	-	TRBV5-4	TRBJ2-5	CASSLGQEQTQYF	TGTGCCAGCAGCTTGGGACAGGAGCAGACCCAGTACTTC
-	-	TRBV19	TRBJ2-2	CASSIIPDTGELFF	TGTGCCAGTAGTATAATCCCAGACACCGGGGAGCTGTTTTTT
-	-	TRBV10-1	TRBJ2-2	CASSDGQGFGGELFF	TGCGCCAGCAGTGACGGGCAGGGGTTCGGCGGGGAGCTGTTTTTT
-	-	TRBV28	TRBJ2-3	CASSLSTSTDTQYF	TGTGCCAGCAGTTTATCTACTAGCACAGATACGCAGTATTTT
-	-	TRBV10-3	TRBJ1-1	CAISDRDHTEAFF	TGTGCCATCAGTGACAGGGATCACACTGAAGCTTTCTTT
-	-	TRBV6-5	TRBJ1-1	CASSMGLSGYTEAFF	TGTGCCAGCAGTATGGGACTCTCGGGGTATACTGAAGCTTTCTTT
TRBD1	-	TRBV19	TRBJ2-1	CASSTSGTGGNEQFF	TGTGCCAGTAGTACCTCCGGGACAGGGGGCAATGAGCAGTTCTTC
TRBD2	-	TRBV28	TRBJ2-3	CASSRGGQATDTQYF	TGTGCCAGTTCACGGGGGGGCCAGGCGACAGATACGCAGTATTTT
TRBD1	-	TRBV5-5	TRBJ2-7	CASSEITGAYEQYF	TGTGCCAGCAGCGAGATTACAGGGGCCTACGAGCAGTACTTC
-	-	TRBV2	TRBJ1-5	CASSENRGPQHF	TGTGCCAGCAGTGAAAATAGGGGGCCCCAGCATTTT
TRBD1	-	TRBV19	TRBJ2-6	CASSGFLQGPPDSGANVLTF	TGTGCCAGTAGTGGGTTTCTACAGGGGCCCCCGGACTCTGGGGCCAACGTCCTGACTTTC
TRBD2	-	TRBV5-1	TRBJ2-5	CASSEPGGQTQYF	TGCGCCAGCAGCGAACCGGGAGGACAGACCCAGTACTTC
-	-	TRBV6-1	TRBJ1-4	CASSEGRGGEKLFF	TGTGCCAGCAGTGAAGGGAGGGGTGGTGAAAAACTGTTTTTT
-	once	TRBV19	TRBJ2-1	CASTPTVRSGNEQFF	TGTGCCAGTACCCCGACAGTCCGCTCCGGCAATGAGCAGTTCTTC
TRBD2	-	TRBV7-6	TRBJ2-1	CASSLYASGGSDNEQFF	TGTGCCAGCAGCTTATATGCTAGCGGGGGATCCGACAATGAGCAGTTCTTC
TRBD2	-	TRBV29-1	TRBJ2-5	CSARGGGALETQYF	TGCAGCGCCCGCGGCGGGGGGGCCTTAGAGACCCAGTACTTC
-	-	TRBV27	TRBJ1-2	CASSLRGFGDGYTF	TGTGCCAGCAGTCTGAGGGGGTTTGGCGATGGCTACACCTTC
TRBD1	-	TRBV6-5	TRBJ2-3	CASSYGGTGDGDTQYF	TGTGCCAGCAGTTACGGAGGGACAGGGGATGGCGATACGCAGTATTTT
-	once	TRBV12-3/TRBV12-4	TRBJ2-5	CASSPGHAETQYF	TGTGCCAGCAGTCCTGGGCATGCGGAGACCCAGTACTTC
-	few	TRBV6-1	TRBJ2-2	CASSDTYPTGELFF	TGTGCCAGCAGTGATACATACCCCACCGGGGAGCTGTTTTTT
-	-	TRBV3-1/TRBV3-2	TRBJ2-7	CASSQVAAYEQYF	TGTGCCAGCAGCCAAGTGGCGGCTTACGAGCAGTACTTC
-	-	TRBV6-5	TRBJ1-4	CASTTYSTNEKLFF	TGTGCCAGCACTACATACAGTACTAATGAAAAACTGTTTTTT
-	-	TRBV29-1	TRBJ1-2	CSVAGASSVGYTF	TGCAGCGTTGCAGGGGCGTCCTCCGTTGGCTACACCTTC
-	-	TRBV19	TRBJ2-2	CASSIHSPNTGELFF	TGTGCCAGTAGTATTCACAGTCCGAACACCGGGGAGCTGTTTTTT
-	-	TRBV12-3/TRBV12-4	TRBJ1-2	CASSLREAYGYTF	TGTGCCAGCAGTTTGCGGGAGGCCTATGGCTACACCTTC
-	-	TRBV30	TRBJ2-7	CAWRTFYEQYF	TGTGCCTGGAGGACTTTCTACGAGCAGTACTTC
TRBD1	-	TRBV5-1	TRBJ1-1	CASSSSGTGGTEAFF	TGCGCCAGCAGCTCATCCGGGACAGGGGGTACTGAAGCTTTCTTT
-	-	TRBV9	TRBJ2-1	CASSVAWASEYNEQFF	TGTGCCAGCAGCGTAGCTTGGGCTAGCGAGTACAATGAGCAGTTCTTC